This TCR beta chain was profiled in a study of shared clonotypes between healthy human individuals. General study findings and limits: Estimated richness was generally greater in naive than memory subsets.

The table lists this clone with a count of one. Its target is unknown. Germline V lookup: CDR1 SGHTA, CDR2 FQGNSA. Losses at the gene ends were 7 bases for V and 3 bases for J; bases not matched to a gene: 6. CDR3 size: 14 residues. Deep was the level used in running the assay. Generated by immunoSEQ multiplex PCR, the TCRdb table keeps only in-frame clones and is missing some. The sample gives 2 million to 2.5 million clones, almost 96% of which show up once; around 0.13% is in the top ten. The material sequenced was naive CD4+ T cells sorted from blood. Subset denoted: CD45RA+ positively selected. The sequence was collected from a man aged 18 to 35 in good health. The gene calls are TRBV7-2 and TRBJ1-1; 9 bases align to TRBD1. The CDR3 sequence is CASTRQGGDTEAFF. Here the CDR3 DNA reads TGTGCCAGCACCCGACAGGGGGGGGACACTGAAGCTTTCTTT.